This T cell receptor beta chain was observed in a study of T cells in localized non-small cell lung cancer. Sequencing used immunoSEQ multiplex PCR; TCRdb keeps in-frame clones, though not all of them. This table has about 40,000 clones, more than 85% appearing once. With 1 base clipped from V and 5 bases from J, the junction kept 2 bases outside the gene matches. There are 14 residues in the CDR3. Germline values: CDR1 SGHTA, CDR2 FQGNSA. The input for sequencing was PBMCs, taken before any cancer treatment. This sequence joins TRBV7-2 and TRBJ1-5; TRBD1 matches at 7 bases. The origin of this receptor is a woman between 40 and 69 years old with stage II lung adenocarcinoma. The CDR3, as DNA: TGTGCCAGCAGCTTAGAACAGGGGCATCAGCCCCAGCATTTT. This gives the protein CASSLEQGHQPQHF.